This passage covers 3 T cell receptor beta chains from one sample sequenced in a study of T cells after yellow fever vaccination. Via MiXCR, TCRdb re-called the 5' RACE reads, giving one row per CDR3 protein. The sample has 30,000 to 35,000 distinct CDR3 sequences, 5% to 8.5% seen once. The sequenced sample was PBMCs, either bulk or a sorted T-cell subset (CD4+, CD8+, memory, or dextramer-sorted; not recorded which), obtained on the day of the first yellow fever vaccination. The source is a man in his late teens or twenties who received the YFV17D yellow fever vaccine.

The genes are TRBV4-3 and TRBJ2-2; 8 bases map to TRBD2. The length of the CDR3 is 17 residues. J was trimmed by 7 bases and V by 0 bases; bases with no gene match: 10. Germline V gene data show CDR1 as LGHNA and CDR2 as YSLEER. CDR3: CASSQESGGLLGGELFF. The DNA of the CDR3 is TGCGCCAGCAGCCAAGAATCGGGGGGGCTTTTGGGCGGGGAGCTGTTTTTT.

This clonotype has at least ten counts. J is TRBJ2-1 and V is TRBV6-1; 9 nucleotides match TRBD1. The CDR3 is 15 residues long. Germline assignment: CDR1 MNHNS and CDR2 SASEGT. V trimming: 4 bases; J trimming: 4 bases; junction bases outside the gene matches: 5. DNA of the CDR3: TGTGCCAGCAGTGGCCGGGACAGGGAATACAATGAGCAGTTCTTC. Translating gives CASSGRDREYNEQFF.

The genes are TRBV20-1 and TRBJ2-2; 9 bases align to TRBD2. Germline CDR1 DFQATT, CDR2 SNEGSKA (reference sequence). This CDR3 has 16 residues. With 0 bases clipped from V and 4 bases from J, the junction kept 6 bases outside the gene matches. CDR3 sequence (DNA): TGCAGTGCTAGAGATGGGCTAGCGGGGACCACCGGGGAGCTGTTTTTT. Translation gives CSARDGLAGTTGELFF.